This TCR beta chain comes out of a study of blood T cells in healthy people across ages. Whole-study findings and limits: Estimated diversity, derived from one million T cells, was regarded as an underestimate.

There are a few counts of this clonotype. Its antigen is not identified. Through a sample-barcoded 5' primer and a J-beta primer mix, a second PCR was run for roughly 6 to 11 cycles. TCRdb recomputed calls from the 5' RACE reads with MiXCR, one row per CDR3 protein. The table lists 800,000 to 950,000 distinct CDR3 sequences, almost 30% of them singletons. These same records also appear under a second study, on T cells of mothers and their children. This second study says: A few healthy Caucasian mothers served as donors, and their six children did as well.

Sequenced sample: blood. The TCR sequence derives from a woman between 40 and 55 years old in good health.

Written as DNA, the CDR3 is TGTGCCAGCAGCCTTAGCAGTGGGACGTCGAGCTATGGCTACACCTTC. It yields the protein CASSLSSGTSSYGYTF. This sequence joins TRBV11-2 and TRBJ1-2; D is perhaps TRBD1 (5 bases). This CDR3 is built from 16 residues. V lost 5 bases, J lost 4 bases, and 20 bases lay in between. Per the germline V gene, CDR1 is SGHAT and CDR2 is FQNNGV. The variable domain in full, completed from reference TRBV11-2 and TRBJ1-2, reads EAGVAQSPRYKIIEKRQSVAFWCNPISGHATLYWYQQILGQGPKLLIQFQNNGVVDDSQLPKDRFSAERLKGVDSTLKIQPAKLEDSAVYLCASSLSSGTSSYGYTFGSGTRLTVV.